The 16 T cell receptor beta chains below come from one sample, sequenced in a study of regulatory T cells in long-lasting Graves disease. iRepertoire HTBI primers and Arm-PCR of CDR3 regions built TCR beta libraries. TCRdb reprocessed the multiplex PCR reads with MiXCR, giving one entry per CDR3 protein. The data show approximately 390,000 distinct CDR3 sequences, 15% to 20% seen once. As to time point: newly diagnosed GD, antithyroid drugs for less than 3 months. From PBMCs, RNA was extracted and then used to make the TCR library. Another study also made use of these data, one on T cells in Graves' hyperthyroidism and ophthalmopathy.

The source was peripheral blood mononuclear cells (PBMCs), collected at new diagnosis, from a patient treated with antithyroid drugs. The receptors were sampled from a woman between 18 and 29 years old with Graves disease.

This clonotype was recorded many times. The rearrangement links TRBV5-1 to TRBJ2-1; 10 nucleotides align to TRBD2. The V and J ends lost 0 bases and 4 bases, in that order; junction bases with no gene match: 4. CDR3 length: 16 residues. Germline CDR1 is SGHRS and CDR2 is YFSETQ. The DNA for the CDR3 is TGCGCCAGCAGCTTGGGTCTAGCGGGGGCATACAATGAGCAGTTCTTC. Translated: CASSLGLAGAYNEQFF.

This clonotype was picked up many times. The rearrangement joins TRBV30 to TRBJ2-1; 8 nucleotides match TRBD1. The CDR3 is 12 amino acids. V lost 8 bases, J lost 5 bases, and 5 bases stayed unmatched. The germline V gene has CDR1 GTSNPN and CDR2 SVGIG (reference sequence). DNA for the CDR3: TGTGCCCGGGGGACAGGCAACAATGAGCAGTTCTTC. Protein: CARGTGNNEQFF.

The chain has TRBV7-8 and TRBJ2-3; the D gene is possibly TRBD1 (5 bases). Germline CDR1 is SGHVS and CDR2 is FQNEAQ. The CDR3 has 14 amino acids. V lost 2 bases, J lost 5 bases, and 11 bases lay in between. The CDR3 region has the DNA TGTGCCAGCAGCTTAAGGGGCCCGGGAGATACGCAGTATTTT. Translation: CASSLRGPGDTQYF.

The CDR3 reads CATKSGAGGELFF. The CDR3 DNA reads as TGTGCCACCAAGAGCGGGGCCGGCGGGGAGCTGTTTTTT. This rearrangement joins TRBV19 to TRBJ2-2; 7 bases align to TRBD2. With V trimmed by 10 bases and J by 7 bases, 9 bases remained unmatched. Germline V lookup: CDR1 LNHDA, CDR2 SQIVND (reference sequence). This CDR3 contains 13 residues.

This clonotype was found a few times. This chain connects TRBV4-2 to TRBJ2-7, with 7 bases matching TRBD1. The V gene end was trimmed by 2 bases and the J gene end by 6 bases; junction bases not matched to a gene: 7. The CDR3 has 14 residues. Germline CDR1 reads LGHNA; CDR2 reads YNFKEQ. CDR3: CASSQSFGQAEQYF. DNA for the CDR3: TGTGCCAGCAGCCAATCGTTCGGACAGGCCGAGCAGTACTTC.

Concerning this clonotype: A much larger clone lies one base from this, so it may be a read error. This chain links TRBV28 with TRBJ2-7; 7 bases are shared with TRBD1. The CDR3 is made up of 13 amino acids. Germline CDR1 MDHEN, CDR2 SYDVKM. The CDR3 nucleotides are TGTGCCAACAGTTACAGGGGCTTCCCAGAACAGTACTTC. It encodes CANSYRGFPEQYF.

The gene calls are TRBV9 and TRBJ2-7, with 12 bases matching TRBD1. The germline CDR1 and CDR2 sequences are SGDLS and YYNGEE. V lost 3 bases, J lost 2 bases, and 12 bases stayed unmatched. This CDR3 has 18 amino acids. This chain's CDR3 is CASSATPGQGAVAYEQYF. In DNA form, the CDR3 reads TGTGCCAGCAGCGCGACTCCGGGACAGGGGGCCGTCGCCTACGAGCAGTACTTC.

This clonotype has ten or more counts. The chain carries TRBV28 and TRBJ1-1; D gene unclear. This CDR3 contains 16 residues. The V and J ends lost 7 bases and 1 base respectively, with 19 bases between them. Germline CDR1 and CDR2: MDHEN and SYDVKM. CDR3: CASTFEDRVGNTEAFF. CDR3 DNA sequence: TGTGCCAGCACTTTCGAGGACCGAGTCGGGAACACTGAAGCTTTCTTT.

This clonotype appeared many times. The V call is TRBV30, the J call TRBJ1-1; D gene ambiguous. CDR3 length: 12 residues. Between the trimmed V and J ends, which lost 3 bases and 7 bases, there was a span of 12 bases. The germline V gene encodes CDR1 GTSNPN and CDR2 SVGIG (reference sequence). The CDR3 reads CAWRARQGEAFF. DNA for the CDR3: TGTGCCTGGAGAGCTAGACAAGGTGAAGCTTTCTTT.

This chain connects TRBV10-3 to TRBJ1-2, with D possibly being TRBD1 (6 bases). In germline, CDR1 is ENHRY, CDR2 SYGVKD. The ends were cut back, 2 bases at V and 8 bases at J, with 21 bases in the middle. This CDR3 is built from 16 residues. CDR3 residues: CAISEPYRVGEGGYTF. CDR3 sequence (DNA): TGTGCCATCAGTGAGCCCTACAGGGTGGGAGAAGGAGGCTACACCTTC.

The table lists this clonotype with many counts. The rearrangement uses TRBV5-1 and TRBJ2-3; 8 bases match TRBD2. Germline loops: CDR1 SGHRS, CDR2 YFSETQ. Unmatched junction bases numbered 8, after V lost 1 base and J lost 4 bases. The CDR3 loop spans 16 amino acids. CDR3 bases: TGCGCCAGCAGCTTGATGGCAGCGGGAGAATCAGATACGCAGTATTTT. It encodes CASSLMAAGESDTQYF.

This clonotype was counted ten times or more. The chain uses TRBV10-1 and TRBJ1-1, with TRBD1 matching 7 bases. The J segment lost 8 bases and the V segment lost 3 bases, leaving 6 bases of the junction unmatched. This CDR3 region has 13 residues. Germline-derived CDR1 and CDR2 are WNHNN and SYGVQD (reference sequence). DNA for the CDR3: TGCGCCAGCAGTGATAAAGGGACAGTCGAAGCTTTCTTT. It translates to CASSDKGTVEAFF.

Worth noting for this clonotype: It may be a read error: a sequence one base away is much more abundant. The CDR3 loop is CASSYTYGQYF. The CDR3 coding sequence is TGTGCCAGCAGTTACACCTACGGGCAGTACTTC. The chain has TRBV6-9 and TRBJ2-7, with unresolved D. Germline V gives CDR1 MNHGY, CDR2 SVAAGI. This CDR3 has 11 residues.

Details on this clonotype: A read error is possible here, since a much larger clone lies one base away. The V gene is TRBV6-1, the J gene TRBJ2-1; D is unresolved. V dropped 0 bases and J dropped 10 bases, with 10 bases sitting between them. The CDR3 consists of 13 residues. CDR1 is MNHNS and CDR2 is SASEGT in the germline V gene. The CDR3 sequence: CASSEATQLEQFF. CDR3 nucleotide sequence: TGTGCCAGCAGTGAAGCAACCCAGCTCGAGCAGTTCTTC.

At least ten counts were recorded for this clonotype. The rearrangement joins TRBV5-1 to TRBJ2-3; TRBD2 matches 10 bases. CDR1 is SGHRS and CDR2 is YFSETQ in the germline V gene. V was clipped by 0 bases and J by 4 bases; unmatched bases: 5. CDR3 length equals 16 residues. CDR3 coding DNA: TGCGCCAGCAGCTTGGATAGCGGGGGGCGTGCAGATACGCAGTATTTT. As protein: CASSLDSGGRADTQYF.

In this sample, this clonotype turned up many times. V gene TRBV10-3 combines with J gene TRBJ2-5; D not certain. This CDR3 has 11 amino acids. Germline loops: CDR1 ENHRY, CDR2 SYGVKD. Trimming stripped 6 bases from V and 3 bases from J, with 5 bases between. The CDR3 here is CAIRTEETQYF. In DNA, the CDR3 is TGTGCCATCAGGACTGAAGAGACCCAGTACTTC.